This T cell receptor beta chain was observed in a study of T cells expressing NK-cell markers. Following a re-call of the 5' RACE reads, TCRdb has one entry per CDR3 protein and lacks DNA. Its listing shows 300,000 to 500,000 distinct CDR3 sequences. Note on this clonotype: What it binds is not known.

Study results and limitations: Dominant NKG2C+ clonotypes were found to form roughly 1.0-7.0% of CD8+ T cells in six donors.

The CDR3 covers 15 residues. The germline gives CDR1 SEHNR, CDR2 FQNEAQ (reference sequence). This receptor was identified in a woman in her forties or fifties in good health. Sequencing was carried out using blood T cells: a sorted CD56 or NKG2C T cell subset, CD4+ or CD8+ T cells, or bulk PBMC T cells (not recorded which). J is TRBJ1-1 and V is TRBV7-9. This chain's CDR3 is CASSLGLGVGTEAFF.